This is a list of T cell receptor beta chains from one sample in a study of T cells expressing NK-cell markers. TCRdb reprocessed the 5' RACE reads and reports one entry per CDR3 protein, with no DNA. The ten top clones account for roughly 5.2%, within a sample of about 380,000 distinct CDR3 sequences. Sequences were obtained from blood T cells: a sorted CD56 or NKG2C T cell subset, CD4+ or CD8+ T cells, or bulk PBMC T cells (not recorded which). The origin of the receptors is a man aged 18-75 years in good health. Both conserved end residues are part of each CDR3.

>TRBV12-3/TRBV12-4|TRBJ2-6
CASEGAYGANVLTF
>TRBV12-2|TRBJ2-2
CASRRPFSGELFF
>TRBV28|TRBJ2-7
CASSRTPSYEQYF
>TRBV2|TRBJ2-7
CASSVEFPGLGQYF
>TRBV5-1|TRBJ1-1
CASLGGVNTEAFF
>TRBV9|TRBJ2-6
CASSVARTGGPGANVLTF
>TRBV12-3/TRBV12-4|TRBJ2-4
CASSWSGRGNIQYF
>TRBV15|TRBJ1-1
CATSRDGRTYPNTEAFF
>TRBV12-3/TRBV12-4|TRBJ2-3
CASSSAVLSTDTQYF
>TRBV5-1|TRBJ2-4
CASSLGVRDRPNLAKNIQYF
>TRBV5-5|TRBJ2-7
CASSERTGNSYEQYF
>TRBV6-1|TRBJ1-5
CASGRQARQPQHF
>TRBV14|TRBJ2-1
CASSQDVGRARGANEQFF
>TRBV10-3|TRBJ2-3
CAISRSGGTDTQYF
>TRBV6-5|TRBJ1-2
CASSYTALGNYGYTF
>TRBV6-5|TRBJ2-5
CASRQGQGARWETQYF
>TRBV19|TRBJ1-4
CASRNGQGVNEKLFF